The clone carrying this T cell receptor beta chain was found many times. The V end lost 8 bases, the J end lost 3 bases, and 11 bases lay between the germline ends. This CDR3 region has 12 residues. Germline CDR1 and CDR2: LGHDT and YNNKEL (reference sequence). TCRdb used MiXCR to reprocess the RT-PCR reads, holding one entry per CDR3 protein. The sample lists 550,000 to 750,000 distinct CDR3 sequences; about 14% were seen once. This receptor was obtained from a female donor in good health, serving as a healthy control. The material sequenced was memory CD4+ T cells from blood. The V gene is TRBV3-1, the J gene TRBJ2-7; tentatively, D is TRBD1 (6 bases). The CDR3, as DNA: TGTGCCAGCTCCTACAGGGACTACGAGCAGTACTTC. Its translation is CASSYRDYEQYF.